These 29 T cell receptor beta chains originate from one sample sequenced in a study of CD8 T cells in ankylosing spondylitis. Study-level points and caveats: What appeared characteristic of ankylosing spondylitis blood was a TCR beta motif of eight highly homologous variants.

MiXCR, run by TCRdb on the 5' RACE reads, gives a single entry per CDR3 protein. The table lists around 770,000 distinct CDR3 sequences, roughly 12% of them singletons. No antigens are known for them. Sequencing was carried out using blood, either unsorted or a sorted T cell fraction (not recorded which). The receptors derive from a male donor with ankylosing spondylitis.

In its sample, this clonotype was seen a few times. The V and J genes are TRBV7-6 and TRBJ2-2; D not certain. The CDR3 is 15 amino acids. The V and J ends lost 5 bases and 6 bases respectively, with 16 bases between them. Germline assignment: CDR1 SGHVS and CDR2 FNYEAQ. The CDR3 loop is CASSPWASSPGELFF. The DNA of the CDR3 is TGTGCCAGCAGCCCGTGGGCCAGCTCGCCCGGGGAGCTGTTTTTT. Full variable domain (rest looked up from reference TRBV7-6 and TRBJ2-2): GAGVSQSPRYKVTKRGQDVALRCDPISGHVSLYWYRQALGQGPEFLTYFNYEAQQDKSGLPNDRFSAERPEGSISTLTIQRTEQRDSAMYRCASSPWASSPGELFFGEGSRLTVL.

This clonotype was seen more than once but under ten times. The V and J genes are TRBV6-2 or TRBV6-3 and TRBJ2-7, with 9 bases aligning to TRBD1. From germline, CDR1 is MNHEY and CDR2 SVGEGT. Losses at the gene ends were 6 bases for V and 2 bases for J; bases not matched to a gene: 5. The CDR3 loop spans 14 amino acids. The CDR3 spells CASRTGTGPYEQYF. In DNA, the CDR3 is TGTGCCAGCAGAACCGGGACAGGGCCCTACGAGCAGTACTTC.

This clonotype was observed a handful of times. The chain carries TRBV10-3 and TRBJ2-7; tentative D call: TRBD1 (5 bases). Trimming cost V 8 bases and J 3 bases, with 17 bases left between them. This CDR3 is built from 14 residues. The germline gives CDR1 ENHRY, CDR2 SYGVKD. CDR3 sequence: CAIREDKGRYEQYF. The CDR3 DNA reads as TGTGCCATCCGAGAGGACAAGGGGCGCTACGAGCAGTACTTC.

The J gene is TRBJ2-7, the V gene TRBV5-6, with a possible D match to TRBD1 (6 bases). This CDR3 region has 15 residues. Germline loops: CDR1 SGHDT, CDR2 YYEEEE. V gave up 2 bases and J gave up 0 bases, with 12 bases separating them. The chain's CDR3 is CASSFLQGNSYEQYF. CDR3 coding DNA: TGTGCCAGCAGCTTTCTACAGGGTAACTCCTACGAGCAGTACTTC.

In its sample, this clonotype was seen a few times. The rearrangement links TRBV20-1 to TRBJ1-5; D ambiguous. The germline gives CDR1 DFQATT, CDR2 SNEGSKA (reference sequence). V was pared by 0 bases and J by 5 bases, with 8 bases between. The length of the CDR3 is 13 residues. The CDR3 coding sequence is TGCAGTGCTAGAGATCGGGCCGATCAGCCCCAGCATTTT. Its translation: CSARDRADQPQHF.

This chain links TRBV6-5 with TRBJ2-7; maybe TRBD1 (5 bases). The CDR3 extends over 14 amino acids. Trimming stripped 2 bases from V and 2 bases from J, with 10 bases between. Germline V lookup: CDR1 MNHEY, CDR2 SVGAGI. The CDR3 spells CASSYRQIAYEQYF. The CDR3 nucleotides read TGTGCCAGCAGTTACCGACAGATTGCCTACGAGCAGTACTTC.

This clonotype has more than one count but fewer than ten. The chain joins TRBV15 to TRBJ2-7; the D is unclear. Looked up from germline, CDR1 is LNHNV and CDR2 is YYDKDF (reference sequence). V was shortened by 0 bases and J by 4 bases, with 7 bases between the two germline ends. The CDR3 loop spans 13 amino acids. The CDR3 nucleotides read TGTGCCACCAGCAGAGATCCGGCGTACGAGCAGTACTTC. As protein: CATSRDPAYEQYF.

The chain has TRBV20-1 and TRBJ2-7; 9 positions match TRBD2. The CDR3 loop spans 15 amino acids. Trimming took 1 base from V and 3 from J; bases not matched to a gene: 7. The germline V gene encodes CDR1 DFQATT and CDR2 SNEGSKA (reference sequence). CDR3 region: CSARGVSGSNYEQYF. The CDR3, as DNA: TGCAGTGCTAGAGGGGTTAGCGGGAGCAACTACGAGCAGTACTTC.

This clonotype was observed a handful of times. The chain joins TRBV6-5 to TRBJ2-2; D ambiguous. Germline V gene sequence: CDR1 MNHEY, CDR2 SVGAGI. CDR3 length: 15 residues. Trimming shortened V by 1 base and J by 4 bases, and 10 bases separated the two germline ends. In DNA, the CDR3 is TGTGCCAGCAGTTACTTCCCGGCGAGCACCGGGGAGCTGTTTTTT. Its protein product is CASSYFPASTGELFF.

The chain employs TRBV5-5 and TRBJ2-3; D ambiguous. The germline V and J ends were trimmed by 0 bases and 4 bases, with 6 bases remaining between them. The CDR3 consists of 13 residues. Germline CDR1 and CDR2: SGHKS and YYEKEE (reference sequence). The DNA for the CDR3 is TGTGCCAGCAGCTTGGGGTACCCAGATACGCAGTATTTT. Amino acid sequence: CASSLGYPDTQYF.

This clonotype was seen repeatedly, ten times or more. V gene TRBV29-1 combines with J gene TRBJ2-7; D gene uncertain. Germline-derived CDR1 and CDR2 are SQVTM and ANQGSEA. Trimming shortened V by 0 bases and J by 1 base, and 10 bases separated the two germline ends. The CDR3 has 14 amino acids. CDR3 residues: CSVEDSADSYEQYF. The CDR3 nucleotides are TGCAGCGTTGAAGATTCGGCGGATTCCTACGAGCAGTACTTC.

This clonotype was detected a few times. CDR3 in DNA: TGTGCCAGCAGCTTATTACCGGGACTAGCTTACGAGCAGTACTTC. Translation: CASSLLPGLAYEQYF. The genes are TRBV11-2 and TRBJ2-7, with 9 bases lining up with TRBD2. The CDR3 contains 15 residues. After removal of 2 bases from V and 4 bases from J, the junction contained 6 bases not matched to a gene. The germline gives CDR1 SGHAT, CDR2 FQNNGV.

This clonotype was seen only a few times. The V and J genes are TRBV20-1 and TRBJ2-5, with D maybe TRBD2 (6 bases). CDR1 and CDR2 from the germline V gene are DFQATT and SNEGSKA (reference sequence). Deletions cut 3 bases from V and 5 bases from J, with 13 bases between. The CDR3 spans 13 residues. The CDR3 nucleotides are TGCAGTGCTAGGGGGACTCCGGAGGAGACCCAGTACTTC. This translates into CSARGTPEETQYF.

The chain combines TRBV12-3 or TRBV12-4 with TRBJ2-6; D call uncertain. V was cut by 2 bases and J by 0 bases, with 5 bases left in between. The CDR3 extends over 15 amino acids. The CDR3 protein is CASSLPVSGANVLTF. CDR3 nucleotide sequence: TGTGCCAGCAGTTTACCCGTCTCTGGGGCCAACGTCCTGACTTTC.

The chain uses TRBV20-1 and TRBJ1-4; D may be TRBD1 (5 bases). Germline V gene data show CDR1 as DFQATT and CDR2 as SNEGSKA (reference sequence). The CDR3 runs 13 residues. V gave up 6 bases and J gave up 8 bases, with 16 bases separating them. The CDR3 DNA follows: TGCAGTGCAAAGCGGGGGATTGGCGAAAAACTGTTTTTT. Translating it yields CSAKRGIGEKLFF.

The CDR3 sequence: CASSQEGGTGYTF. In DNA form, the CDR3 reads TGTGCCAGCAGCCAAGAAGGGGGGACTGGCTACACCTTC. The chain carries TRBV3-1 and TRBJ1-2; D perhaps matches TRBD1 (6 bases). V shed 0 bases and J shed 7 bases, with 9 bases lying between them. Germline CDR1 reads LGHDT; CDR2 reads YNNKEL (reference sequence). CDR3 length: 13 amino acids.

This clonotype came up many times. The chain recombines TRBV10-3 with TRBJ1-5, with 10 bases identical to TRBD1. This CDR3 comprises 15 residues. The V and J ends lost 5 bases and 5 bases, in that order; junction bases with no gene match: 6. From germline, CDR1 is ENHRY and CDR2 SYGVKD. This chain's CDR3 is CAISPGQGMYQPQHF. Written as DNA, the CDR3 is TGTGCCATCAGTCCGGGACAGGGGATGTATCAGCCCCAGCATTTT.

This clonotype came up a few times. The chain carries TRBV7-2 and TRBJ1-5; D is perhaps TRBD1 (5 bases). The CDR3 is 14 amino acids. Germline V gene data show CDR1 as SGHTA and CDR2 as FQGNSA. The ends were cut back, 5 bases at V and 9 bases at J, with 17 bases in the middle. The CDR3 protein is CASSARDRGSPQHF. The CDR3 region has the DNA TGTGCCAGCAGCGCGCGAGATAGGGGATCGCCCCAGCATTTT.

This clonotype appeared a few times. In DNA, the CDR3 is TGTGCCAGCAGCTTTTTTGGGACAGGGCTCCAAGAGACCCAGTACTTC. Translating it yields CASSFFGTGLQETQYF. The rearrangement joins TRBV11-2 to TRBJ2-5, with 9 bases lining up with TRBD1. This CDR3 comprises 16 residues. V shed 3 bases and J 1 base; nucleotides not matched to a gene: 6. Germline CDR1 SGHAT, CDR2 FQNNGV. The full variable domain, rest sourced from reference TRBV11-2 and TRBJ2-5, is EAGVAQSPRYKIIEKRQSVAFWCNPISGHATLYWYQQILGQGPKLLIQFQNNGVVDDSQLPKDRFSAERLKGVDSTLKIQPAKLEDSAVYLCASSFFGTGLQETQYFGPGTRLLVL.

This clonotype showed up many times. The V gene is TRBV10-3, the J gene TRBJ2-4, with 7 bases that match TRBD1. The CDR3 sequence is 14 residues long. Germline CDR1 ENHRY, CDR2 SYGVKD. V shed 4 bases and J 9 bases; nucleotides not matched to a gene: 9. In DNA form, the CDR3 reads TGTGCCATCAGTGGCACCGACAGGGACGTCATTCAGTACTTC. This gives the protein CAISGTDRDVIQYF.

The chain joins TRBV20-1 to TRBJ1-2; TRBD1 agrees at 7 bases. This CDR3 comprises 14 residues. Germline V gene data show CDR1 as DFQATT and CDR2 as SNEGSKA (reference sequence). V lost 5 bases and J lost 1; bases outside the gene matches: 7. This CDR3 reads CSARPGQLNYGYTF. The CDR3 DNA sequence: TGCAGTGCTCGACCGGGACAGCTTAACTATGGCTACACCTTC.

This clonotype was detected a few times. The chain has TRBV6-1 and TRBJ2-3; TRBD2 aligns across 7 bases. Germline V gene lookup returns CDR1 MNHNS and CDR2 SASEGT. The CDR3 covers 17 residues. After removal of 7 bases from V and 6 bases from J, the junction contained 19 bases not matched to a gene. CDR3: CASNPFGGSQVSDTQYF. CDR3 sequence (DNA): TGTGCCAGCAACCCATTCGGCGGGAGCCAGGTCTCGGATACGCAGTATTTT.

The chain carries TRBV28 and TRBJ2-7; no clear D gene. Germline values: CDR1 MDHEN, CDR2 SYDVKM. The V end lost 7 bases, the J end lost 12 bases, and 19 bases lay between the germline ends. The CDR3 extends over 12 amino acids. Here the CDR3 DNA reads TGTGCCAGCACCACCCCCCCTGGTGCCAGGTACTTC. Protein product: CASTTPPGARYF.

This chain connects TRBV20-1 to TRBJ2-5; 11 bases agree with TRBD2. CDR1 is DFQATT, CDR2 SNEGSKA, per germline (reference sequence). The CDR3 loop spans 15 amino acids. V lost 3 bases, J lost 3 bases, and 6 bases stayed unmatched. The CDR3 nucleotides read TGCAGTGCTAGTGTTAGCGGGAGGGCCGAAGAGACCCAGTACTTC. Residues: CSASVSGRAEETQYF.

This clonotype appeared many times. V and J are TRBV5-1 and TRBJ2-7; tentative D call: TRBD1 (6 bases). CDR1 and CDR2 (germline): SGHRS, YFSETQ. The CDR3 is made up of 15 amino acids. V lost 1 base and J 6 bases, leaving 17 bases between the germline ends. CDR3 region: CASSLRVSGVGEQYF. The DNA for the CDR3 is TGCGCCAGCAGCTTGCGGGTCTCAGGGGTTGGCGAGCAGTACTTC.

The V call is TRBV28, the J call TRBJ1-2; D unclear. The CDR3 consists of 13 residues. Deletions cut 5 bases from V and 4 bases from J, with 11 bases between. Looked up from germline, CDR1 is MDHEN and CDR2 is SYDVKM. In DNA form, the CDR3 reads TGTGCCAGCAGTCTTATGGGGAGCTATGGCTACACCTTC. This sequence encodes CASSLMGSYGYTF.

Concerning this clonotype itself: At one of its ends the junction is not consistent with the germline gene, which may arise from a read error. The rearrangement links TRBV15 to TRBJ1-2; D call uncertain. Looked up from germline, CDR1 is LNHNV and CDR2 is YYDKDF (reference sequence). This CDR3 has 12 residues. The CDR3 spells CATSRDRNGPRF. The DNA of the CDR3 is TGTGCCACCAGCAGAGATCGCAATGGACCACGCTTC.

This clonotype was seen at least ten times. This rearrangement joins TRBV20-1 to TRBJ2-4, with D hard to call. V lost 0 bases to trimming and J lost 4 bases, with 10 bases between them. From germline, CDR1 is DFQATT and CDR2 SNEGSKA (reference sequence). The CDR3 has 14 amino acids. CDR3 loop: CSARDPRLKNIQYF. CDR3 DNA: TGCAGTGCTAGAGATCCCAGGCTGAAAAACATTCAGTACTTC.

This clonotype turned up a few times. The V call is TRBV5-1, the J call TRBJ2-1; 10 nucleotides agree with TRBD2. CDR1 is SGHRS and CDR2 is YFSETQ in the germline V gene. With 1 base clipped from V and 9 bases from J, the junction kept 7 bases outside the gene matches. The length of the CDR3 is 15 residues. CDR3 protein: CASSLRGLATAEQFF. The CDR3 region has the DNA TGCGCCAGCAGCTTGCGGGGACTAGCGACCGCTGAGCAGTTCTTC.